The entry that follows covers one T cell receptor beta chain sequence. The data belong to a study of OX40 agonist ivuxolimab in advanced cancers. The assay was immunoSEQ multiplex PCR, and TCRdb's table has in-frame clones only and misses some. There are more than 40,000 clones in the sample; roughly three quarters occur only once, and 2.6% lies in the top ten. CDR3 size: 16 residues. The germline CDR1 and CDR2 sequences are SGHTA and FQGTGA. The V and J ends lost 2 bases and 5 bases, in that order; junction bases with no gene match: 3. The sample here was CD4+ or CD8+ T cells sorted from blood, taken in a trial of the OX40 agonist ivuxolimab. The source is an adult with an advanced solid tumor such as melanoma, head and neck, liver or kidney cancer. This chain joins TRBV7-3 and TRBJ2-1; the match to TRBD2 covers 13 bases. CDR3 sequence reads: CASSLLGTSGNNEQFF. CDR3 sequence (DNA): TGTGCCAGCAGCTTACTCGGGACTAGCGGGAACAATGAGCAGTTCTTC. Based on the CDR3 plus reference TRBV7-3 and TRBJ2-1, the full variable domain is GAGVSQTPSNKVTEKGKYVELRCDPISGHTALYWYRQSLGQGPEFLIYFQGTGAADDSGLPNDRFFAVRPEGSVSTLKIQRTERGDSAVYLCASSLLGTSGNNEQFFGPGTRLTVL.